This T cell receptor (beta chain) derives from a study of blood T cells in healthy people across ages. Comment on this clonotype: Its antigen is still unknown.

Germline assignment: CDR1 SGHTA and CDR2 FQGNSA. The V gene end was trimmed by 5 bases and the J gene end by 1 base; junction bases not matched to a gene: 13. This CDR3 is 18 amino acids long. Study-wide results and limits: Considered underestimates were the diversity estimates obtained from one million T cells. Long-lived donors exceeded aged donors in naive CD4+ cells and diversity.

The use of a sample-barcoded 5' primer and a J-beta primer mix characterized a second PCR of about 7 to 12 cycles. Researchers report that a template-switch adaptor with 12 random nucleotides tagged each cDNA molecule. TCRdb re-called the 5' RACE reads with MiXCR, one entry per CDR3 protein. The profile covers 700,000 or so distinct CDR3 sequences, with 20% to 25% appearing a single time and less than 25% taken by the ten largest. All donors came from Russia, were Caucasian and healthy, and spanned ages about 6 to 100. The specimen was blood. This sequence joins TRBV7-2 and TRBJ2-7, with 11 bases identical to TRBD2. The sequence derives from a man in his 70s in good health. In DNA, the CDR3 is TGTGCCAGCAGCAGACAGACTAGCGGGGTTTTGGTGTCCTACGAGCAGTACTTC. This translates into CASSRQTSGVLVSYEQYF.